A single sample is the source of the 29 T cell receptor beta chains below, sequenced in a study of blood T cell repertoires in COVID-19. Using immunoSEQ multiplex PCR, the repertoire was profiled, and TCRdb retains in-frame clones only, with some absent. The table lists about 51,000 clones, more than 85% of them singletons. Sequenced input: peripheral blood. Receptors were obtained from a man in his forties or fifties with acute or convalescent COVID-19.

This chain joins TRBV19 and TRBJ2-4, with 7 bases aligning to TRBD1. The CDR3 consists of 15 residues. V was pared by 10 bases and J by 0 bases, with 9 bases of the junction left unmatched. Per the germline V gene, CDR1 is LNHDA and CDR2 is SQIVND (reference sequence). The CDR3 coding sequence is TGTGCCACTGGCGACAGGGCTGTAGCCAAAAACATTCAGTACTTC. Its translation: CATGDRAVAKNIQYF.

The chain has TRBV6-4 and TRBJ1-1; 10 bases match TRBD1. This CDR3 is 14 amino acids long. Germline V CDR1 and CDR2: MRHNA, SNTAGT. With 4 bases clipped from V and 5 bases from J, the junction kept 4 bases outside the gene matches. The CDR3 spells CASSGTGGGTEAFF. The CDR3 coding sequence is TGTGCCAGCAGTGGGACAGGGGGAGGAACTGAAGCTTTCTTT.

The chain recombines TRBV3-1 (or the pseudogene TRBV3-2) with TRBJ1-3; D ambiguous. Germline values: CDR1 LGHDT, CDR2 YNNKEL (reference sequence). The CDR3 totals 15 residues. Trimming took 4 bases from V and 0 from J, leaving 10 bases between them. CDR3 region: CASSPTRGSGNTIYF. CDR3 bases: TGTGCCAGCAGCCCTACTCGGGGCTCTGGAAACACCATATATTTT.

The chain employs TRBV9 and TRBJ2-1, with unresolved D. There are 12 residues in the CDR3. The V gene lost 0 bases and the J gene lost 9 bases, with 7 bases spanning the gap. CDR1 SGDLS and CDR2 YYNGEE come from the germline V gene. The CDR3 spells CASSVAGTEQFF. Written as DNA, the CDR3 is TGTGCCAGCAGCGTAGCAGGAACTGAGCAGTTCTTC.

The CDR3 bases are TGTGCCAGTAGTAAAAACCCAGGGATCACGGACACCATATATTTT. The encoded protein is CASSKNPGITDTIYF. The chain joins TRBV19 to TRBJ1-3; a possible D gene is TRBD1 (5 bases). The germline gives CDR1 LNHDA, CDR2 SQIVND (reference sequence). Deletions cut 4 bases from V and 8 bases from J, with 18 bases between. There are 15 residues in the CDR3.

The CDR3 DNA reads TGTGCCAGCAGCCGAGACCAAGAGACCCAGTACTTC. Its translation is CASSRDQETQYF. The chain employs TRBV13 and TRBJ2-5; D not resolved. Per germline, CDR1 PRHDT and CDR2 FYEKMQ (reference sequence). The V gene lost 5 bases and the J gene lost 0 bases, with 4 bases spanning the gap. The CDR3 has 12 amino acids. Based on the CDR3 plus reference TRBV13 and TRBJ2-5, the full variable domain is AAGVIQSPRHLIKEKRETATLKCYPIPRHDTVYWYQQGPGQDPQFLISFYEKMQSDKGSIPDRFSAQQFSDYHSELNMSSLELGDSALYFCASSRDQETQYFGPGTRLLVL.

In this sample, this clone turned up once. As DNA, the CDR3 is TGTGCCAGCAGCCGTTCCGGCCCGGGTAGGGGAAACACCATATATTTT. Amino acid sequence: CASSRSGPGRGNTIYF. The genes are TRBV11-2 and TRBJ1-3; D is undetermined. The CDR3 consists of 16 residues. Germline-derived CDR1 and CDR2 are SGHAT and FQNNGV. Trimming removed 5 bases from V and 4 bases from J, with 18 bases in between.

In DNA, the CDR3 is TGTGCCAGTAGCTGGGAGGGGAAAGAGACCCAGTACTTC. It translates to CASSWEGKETQYF. The genes are TRBV19 and TRBJ2-5; 7 nucleotides line up with TRBD2. Germline-derived CDR1 and CDR2 are LNHDA and SQIVND (reference sequence). Trimming removed 6 bases from V and 3 bases from J; junction bases left unmatched: 4. This CDR3 is built from 13 residues.

The chain links TRBV18 to TRBJ2-2; 7 bases match TRBD1. The CDR3 extends over 17 amino acids. CDR1 is KGHSH, CDR2 LQKENI, per germline. Trimming cost V 1 base and J 1 base; bases outside gene matches: 6. This chain's CDR3 is CASSPLRTGLNTGELFF. CDR3 sequence (DNA): TGTGCCAGCTCACCACTCCGGACAGGCTTGAACACCGGGGAGCTGTTTTTT.

The genes are TRBV7-9 and TRBJ1-1, with TRBD1 matching 8 bases. This CDR3 contains 14 residues. The V and J ends lost 6 bases and 0 bases, in that order; junction bases with no gene match: 3. Germline V gives CDR1 SEHNR, CDR2 FQNEAQ (reference sequence). The CDR3 is CASRQGGMNTEAFF. In DNA, the CDR3 is TGTGCCAGCAGACAGGGGGGAATGAACACTGAAGCTTTCTTT.

This clone was seen a few times. The chain couples TRBV24-1 to TRBJ1-2, with D tentatively TRBD1 (5 bases). Trimming cost V 12 bases and J 0 bases, with 13 bases left between them. The CDR3 sequence is 13 residues long. The germline gives CDR1 KGHDR, CDR2 SFDVKD. DNA for the CDR3: TGTGCCGCCCAATCAGGGACTAACTATGGCTACACCTTC. This sequence encodes CAAQSGTNYGYTF.

The chain recombines TRBV7-9 with TRBJ2-2, with 7 bases aligning to TRBD1. Germline V gene data show CDR1 as SEHNR and CDR2 as FQNEAQ (reference sequence). The CDR3 runs 15 residues. V was clipped by 2 bases and J by 1 base; unmatched bases: 1. The CDR3 DNA follows: TGTGCCAGCAGCTTACAGGGGGTGAACACCGGGGAGCTGTTTTTT. It codes for CASSLQGVNTGELFF. Full variable domain (missing parts from reference TRBV7-9 and TRBJ2-2): DTGVSQNPRHKITKRGQNVTFRCDPISEHNRLYWYRQTLGQGPEFLTYFQNEAQLEKSRLLSDRFSAERPKGSFSTLEIQRTEQGDSAMYLCASSLQGVNTGELFFGEGSRLTVL.

The rearrangement uses TRBV19 and TRBJ2-5; possibly TRBD1 for D (6 bases). CDR1 is LNHDA, CDR2 SQIVND, per germline (reference sequence). This CDR3 is built from 13 residues. Trimming removed 4 bases at V and 4 bases at J, with 10 bases between. CDR3 protein: CASSTTGIETQYF. CDR3 sequence (DNA): TGTGCCAGTAGTACGACAGGAATAGAGACCCAGTACTTC.

The CDR3 region is CASSDIYSDTQYF. The CDR3 coding sequence is TGTGCCAGCAGTGATATATATTCAGATACGCAGTATTTT. The gene calls are TRBV25-1 and TRBJ2-3, with D unclear. Trimming took off 3 bases at V and 4 bases at J, with 8 bases between the two ends. Germline assignment: CDR1 MGHDK and CDR2 SYGVNS. This CDR3 region has 13 residues. The variable domain in full, completed from reference TRBV25-1 and TRBJ2-3, reads EADIYQTPRYLVIGTGKKITLECSQTMGHDKMYWYQQDPGMELHLIHYSYGVNSTEKGDLSSESTVSRIRTEHFPLTLESARPSHTSQYLCASSDIYSDTQYFGPGTRLTVL.

The CDR3 sequence: CASSRLSGFATNEKLFF. DNA of the CDR3: TGCGCCAGCAGCCGCCTAAGTGGTTTTGCAACTAATGAAAAACTGTTTTTT. This rearrangement joins TRBV4-1 to TRBJ1-4; D is uncertain. Germline V CDR1 and CDR2: MGHRA, YSYEKL. V dropped 4 bases and J dropped 0 bases, with 15 bases sitting between them. CDR3 length: 17 residues.

This chain links TRBV24-1 with TRBJ2-1; 7 bases line up with TRBD1. Germline V gives CDR1 KGHDR, CDR2 SFDVKD. Trimming removed 9 bases from V and 7 bases from J; junction bases left unmatched: 26. CDR3 length: 19 residues. For the CDR3, the DNA is TGTGCCACCTCGATGGGGCCTGTTCAGCATCAAGGGGGCCAAAATGAGCAGTTCTTC. Its protein product is CATSMGPVQHQGGQNEQFF.

The chain recombines TRBV30 with TRBJ2-3; maybe TRBD2 (7 bases). Germline values: CDR1 GTSNPN, CDR2 SVGIG (reference sequence). V lost 3 bases and J lost 3, with 25 bases in between. The CDR3 sequence is 18 residues long. CDR3 sequence: CAWRSLSLGGRRTDTQYF. CDR3 DNA sequence: TGTGCCTGGAGGTCCCTCTCCCTCGGGGGGCGCCGAACAGATACGCAGTATTTT.

The chain combines TRBV27 with TRBJ1-6; D is unclear. The CDR3 spans 12 residues. Germline loops: CDR1 MNHEY, CDR2 SMNVEV (reference sequence). The ends were cut back, 6 bases at V and 8 bases at J, with 8 bases in the middle. For the CDR3, the DNA is TGTGCCAGCAGCAGGAGGGATTCACCCCTCCACTTT. Its translation is CASSRRDSPLHF.

The chain's CDR3 is CSVAVQGSNQPQHF. The CDR3 DNA sequence: TGCAGCGTTGCGGTACAGGGGTCCAATCAGCCCCAGCATTTT. The gene calls are TRBV29-1 and TRBJ1-5; 7 bases are shared with TRBD1. Trimming at V came to 4 bases and at J to 3 bases, leaving 6 bases not matched to a gene. The CDR3 length is 14 residues. Germline assignment: CDR1 SQVTM and CDR2 ANQGSEA.

This clone was seen only once. The genes are TRBV11-2 and TRBJ2-4; D is ambiguous. Germline V gene data show CDR1 as SGHAT and CDR2 as FQNNGV. The CDR3 has 16 residues. The CDR3: CASAYRTNDERNIQYF. The DNA of the CDR3 is TGTGCGAGTGCGTACCGAACCAACGATGAGAGAAACATTCAGTACTTC. Filled out from reference TRBV11-2 and TRBJ2-4, the complete variable domain reads EAGVAQSPRYKIIEKRQSVAFWCNPISGHATLYWYQQILGQGPKLLIQFQNNGVVDDSQLPKDRFSAERLKGVDSTLKIQPAKLEDSAVYLCASAYRTNDERNIQYFGAGTRLSVL.

For the CDR3, the DNA is TGTGCCAGCGCTAGTGGGGCGGGGGACAAAAATGAGCAGTTCTTC. It encodes CASASGAGDKNEQFF. The J gene is TRBJ2-1, the V gene TRBV10-3, with D maybe TRBD2 (7 bases). The V end lost 10 bases, the J end lost 7 bases, and 23 bases lay between the germline ends. The CDR3 contains 15 residues. Germline V gives CDR1 ENHRY, CDR2 SYGVKD.

V usage is TRBV9 and J usage is TRBJ2-2, with D uncertain. The V and J ends lost 0 bases and 2 bases respectively, with 5 bases between them. The germline V gene has CDR1 SGDLS and CDR2 YYNGEE. CDR3 length equals 14 residues. The CDR3 loop is CASSVESNTGELFF. As DNA, the CDR3 is TGTGCCAGCAGCGTAGAGAGCAACACCGGGGAGCTGTTTTTT. Full variable domain (outside the CDR3, taken from reference TRBV9 and TRBJ2-2): DSGVTQTPKHLITATGQRVTLRCSPRSGDLSVYWYQQSLDQGLQFLIQYYNGEERAKGNILERFSAQQFPDLHSELNLSSLELGDSALYFCASSVESNTGELFFGEGSRLTVL.

This clone was seen a single time. The chain is built from TRBV11-2 and TRBJ1-1, with 9 positions matching TRBD1. This CDR3 comprises 13 residues. V shed 5 bases and J 4 bases; nucleotides not matched to a gene: 2. Per the germline V gene, CDR1 is SGHAT and CDR2 is FQNNGV. The CDR3 DNA reads TGTGCCAGCAGCGAACAGGGGGCCACTGAAGCTTTCTTT. It translates to CASSEQGATEAFF.

V and J are TRBV7-2 and TRBJ2-1; D might be TRBD1 (6 bases). Germline-derived CDR1 and CDR2 are SGHTA and FQGNSA. The CDR3 extends over 13 amino acids. V was shortened by 4 bases and J by 4 bases, with 8 bases between the two germline ends. CDR3 residues: CASSSGQYNEQFF. The CDR3 DNA sequence: TGTGCCAGCAGCTCAGGACAGTACAATGAGCAGTTCTTC.

The gene calls are TRBV5-1 and TRBJ2-5, with 9 bases fitting TRBD1. Germline V gives CDR1 SGHRS, CDR2 YFSETQ. The V segment lost 5 bases and the J segment 4 bases; nucleotides outside the gene matches: 6. The CDR3 has 14 amino acids. The CDR3 DNA sequence: TGCGCCAGCAGAACCGGGACAGGGACAGAGACCCAGTACTTC. Translation gives CASRTGTGTETQYF.

This sequence joins TRBV12-5 and TRBJ2-5; 7 bases fit TRBD1. Germline CDR1 is LGHNT and CDR2 is FRNRAP. The CDR3 covers 13 residues. V shed 5 bases and J 4 bases; nucleotides not matched to a gene: 4. The chain's CDR3 is CASGLTGAETQYF. The CDR3 DNA sequence: TGTGCTAGTGGTCTCACAGGGGCAGAGACCCAGTACTTC.

The rearrangement joins TRBV6-2 or TRBV6-3 to TRBJ1-3, with D perhaps TRBD1 (5 bases). The length of the CDR3 is 15 residues. V was cut by 6 bases and J by 7 bases, with 19 bases left in between. Germline V lookup: CDR1 MNHEY, CDR2 SVGEGT. The DNA of the CDR3 is TGTGCCAGCAGCCCTCGGGGGAGAGGCAGCAACACCATATATTTT. Amino acid sequence: CASSPRGRGSNTIYF.

The genes are TRBV2 and TRBJ1-5; D possibly corresponds to TRBD1 (6 bases). Trimming removed 6 bases at V and 3 bases at J, with 12 bases between. The CDR3 sequence is 14 residues long. Per the germline V gene, CDR1 is SNHLY and CDR2 is FYNNEI. The CDR3 loop reads CASSGTRNNQPQHF. The CDR3 nucleotides read TGTGCCAGCAGCGGGACACGAAACAATCAGCCCCAGCATTTT. Based on the CDR3 plus reference TRBV2 and TRBJ1-5, the full variable domain is EPEVTQTPSHQVTQMGQEVILRCVPISNHLYFYWYRQILGQKVEFLVSFYNNEISEKSEIFDDQFSVERPDGSNFTLKIRSTKLEDSAMYFCASSGTRNNQPQHFGDGTRLSIL.

The J gene is TRBJ2-7, the V gene TRBV27; 8 bases fit TRBD2. CDR1 MNHEY and CDR2 SMNVEV come from the germline V gene (reference sequence). V shed 8 bases, J shed 5 bases, and the junction held 8 bases outside the gene matches. The CDR3 has 13 residues. For the CDR3, the DNA is TGTGCCAGCCCGGGAGGGCAGCGCAACGAGCAGTACTTC. Amino acids: CASPGGQRNEQYF.